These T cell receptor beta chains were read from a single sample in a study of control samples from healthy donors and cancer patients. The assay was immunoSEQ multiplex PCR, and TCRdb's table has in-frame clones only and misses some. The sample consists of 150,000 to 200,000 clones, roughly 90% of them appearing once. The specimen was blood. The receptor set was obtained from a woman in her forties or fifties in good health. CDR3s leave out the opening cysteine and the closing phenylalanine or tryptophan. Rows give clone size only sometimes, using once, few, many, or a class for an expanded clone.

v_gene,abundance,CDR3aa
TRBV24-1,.,ATSDATRGVGELF
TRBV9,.,ASNSGQGVETQY
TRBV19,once,ASSQLQGSYGYGYT
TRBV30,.,AWSRQGGQPQH
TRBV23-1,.,ASPPWGGASGYT
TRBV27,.,ASNKPPSGGGLSYNEQF
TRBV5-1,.,ASSFGLRTDTQY
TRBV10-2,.,ASSEAAVSSGANVLT
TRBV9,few,ASSVEAGHTQETQY
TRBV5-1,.,ASSTWGTSGNHEQY
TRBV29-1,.,SVSLGANTEAF
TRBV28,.,ASSLIRAGGASFSYEQY
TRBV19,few,ASRRFSNQPQH
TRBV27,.,ASSLRGTGNTIY
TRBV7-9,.,ASRSLGTGSGETQY
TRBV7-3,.,ASSSLAGGYNEQF
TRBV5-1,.,ASSLGTGETQY
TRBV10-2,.,ASRLTGLNTEAF
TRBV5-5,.,ASSLGVRANSQPQH
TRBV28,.,ASSEAMDTQY
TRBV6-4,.,ASSRDWAGELF
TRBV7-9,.,ASSFPTRLPNEKLF
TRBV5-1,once,ASSLGQRNTEAF
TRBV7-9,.,ASSRNMGATDTQY
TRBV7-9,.,ASSLAPGLSLYEQY
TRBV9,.,ASSPMGTGTGLRTNEKLF
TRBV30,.,AFARDRSSNSYNEQF
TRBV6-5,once,ASSRGFIGNTIY